What follows are 6 T cell receptor beta chains derived from one specimen sequenced in a study of post-analysis software for immune sequencing data. Findings and caveats of the study: Four or five TRBV segments (TRBV5-6, TRBV5-1 and TRBV20-1 among them) occurred more frequently in patients than in controls.

Their recognized antigens are unknown. The authors incorporated unique molecular identifiers into the TCR beta cDNA libraries. TCRdb independently ran MiXCR on the PCR reads; one entry per CDR3 protein. Found here are 750,000 to 950,000 distinct CDR3 sequences, more than 45% of them singletons; the top ten hold roughly 4.4%. Sequenced sample: blood. The receptors were gathered from a girl between 10 and 17 years old with multiple sclerosis.

V and J are TRBV29-1 and TRBJ2-3; D call uncertain. CDR1 and CDR2 (germline): SQVTM, ANQGSEA. This CDR3 contains 14 residues. The V gene lost 0 bases and the J gene lost 3 bases, with 10 bases spanning the gap. The CDR3 reads CSVEDEGLTDTQYF. The DNA for the CDR3 is TGCAGCGTTGAAGATGAAGGGTTGACAGATACGCAGTATTTT.

This clonotype was observed a handful of times. The J gene is TRBJ2-7, the V gene TRBV15; possibly TRBD1 or TRBD2 for D (5 bases each). The CDR3 loop spans 12 amino acids. The V end lost 5 bases, the J end lost 8 bases, and 13 bases lay between the germline ends. Germline CDR1 and CDR2: LNHNV and YYDKDF (reference sequence). This CDR3 is CATSRDLNQQYF. CDR3 bases: TGTGCCACCAGCCGGGACCTTAATCAGCAGTACTTC. Variable domain in full (rest from reference TRBV15 and TRBJ2-7): DAMVIQNPRYQVTQFGKPVTLSCSQTLNHNVMYWYQQKSSQAPKLLFHYYDKDFNNEADTPDNFQSRRPNTSFCFLDIRSPGLGDTAMYLCATSRDLNQQYFGPGTRLTVT.

This sequence joins TRBV12-3 or TRBV12-4 and TRBJ2-5; 7 nucleotides align to TRBD2. Germline trimming cut 5 bases from V and 4 bases from J; bases unmatched to any gene: 7. The CDR3 loop spans 14 amino acids. CDR3 loop: CASSILAARETQYF. In DNA form, the CDR3 reads TGTGCCAGCAGTATCCTAGCGGCAAGAGAGACCCAGTACTTC.

This clonotype showed up just once. The chain is built from TRBV7-2 and TRBJ2-2; 9 bases line up with TRBD1. Germline CDR1 reads SGHTA; CDR2 reads FQGNSA. This CDR3 is 16 amino acids long. V gave up 5 bases and J gave up 3 bases; unmatched junction bases: 7. CDR3 sequence (DNA): TGTGCCAGCAGCCCCCCCGGGACAGGGCACACCGGGGAGCTGTTTTTT. Its translation: CASSPPGTGHTGELFF.

The V call is TRBV28, the J call TRBJ2-5; TRBD1 is a possible D gene (5 bases). The end of the DNA fits TRBJ2-7 better, so the J call may be wrong. The CDR3 length is 14 residues. The V gene's germline CDR1 is MDHEN and CDR2 SYDVKM. CDR3 bases: TGTGCCAGCAGTTTATATAGGACAAGTTACGAGCAGTACTTC. Its translation: CASSLYRTSYEQYF.

This chain connects TRBV10-3 to TRBJ1-3; 7 nucleotides match TRBD1. V dropped 6 bases and J dropped 8; count of bases not matched to a gene: 13. The CDR3 covers 15 residues. Germline values: CDR1 ENHRY, CDR2 SYGVKD. Written as DNA, the CDR3 is TGTGCCATCAGGCAGGTGACAGGGTGGACGGACACCATATATTTT. Amino acids: CAIRQVTGWTDTIYF.